This T cell receptor beta chain derives from a study of identical twins. Unmatched junction bases numbered 6, after V lost 1 base and J lost 1 base. The length of the CDR3 is 16 residues. Looked up from germline, CDR1 is DFQATT and CDR2 is SNEGSKA (reference sequence). This clonotype was counted only a few times. The antigen remains undetermined. It was template switching that added a universal primer site, and there were unique molecular identifiers on the cDNA. TCRdb reanalysed the 5' RACE reads using MiXCR and keeps one entry per CDR3 protein. The table has approximately 470,000 distinct CDR3 sequences, 12% to 15% seen once; the top ten hold around 0.48%. General study results and limits: Findings came from cross-sectional statistics, without long-term follow-up of donors.

The sample was also reused in another study, on yellow fever vaccine responses in identical twins.

Source material: CD4+ T cells sorted from blood. The chain has TRBV20-1 and TRBJ2-3, with TRBD2 matching over 9 bases. The origin of this receptor is a woman younger than 30 in good health. CDR3 DNA: TGCAGTGCTAGAGGGAATGGCGGGGGGGGCACAGATACGCAGTATTTT. This gives the protein CSARGNGGGGTDTQYF.